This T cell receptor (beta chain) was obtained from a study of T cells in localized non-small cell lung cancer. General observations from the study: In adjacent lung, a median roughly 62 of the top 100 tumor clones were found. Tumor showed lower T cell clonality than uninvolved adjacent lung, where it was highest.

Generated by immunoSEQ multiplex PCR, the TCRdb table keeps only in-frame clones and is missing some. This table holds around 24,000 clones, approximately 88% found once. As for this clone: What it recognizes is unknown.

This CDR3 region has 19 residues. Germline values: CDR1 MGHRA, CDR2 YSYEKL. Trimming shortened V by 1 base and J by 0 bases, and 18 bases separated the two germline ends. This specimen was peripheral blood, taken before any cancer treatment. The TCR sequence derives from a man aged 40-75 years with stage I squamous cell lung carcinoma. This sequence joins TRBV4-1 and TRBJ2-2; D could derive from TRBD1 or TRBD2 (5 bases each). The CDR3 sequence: CASSQGSRGRVSNTGELFF. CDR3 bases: TGCGCCAGCAGCCAAGGGAGCCGGGGCAGAGTTTCGAACACCGGGGAGCTGTTTTTT.